This is a list of T cell receptor beta chains from one sample in a study of vaccination effects on CD4 cells after COVID-19. Their target antigens are unknown. Sequencing used immunoSEQ multiplex PCR; TCRdb keeps in-frame clones, though not all of them. Of some 52,000 clones in the sample, more than 75% were seen once. The input for sequencing was CD4+ T cells from PBMCs cultured with HCoV-OC43 spike peptides, taken before COVID-19 vaccination. Source of these receptors: a human donor who received a COVID-19 vaccine. CDR3s include the opening cysteine and the closing phenylalanine or tryptophan. D genes are given only for firm matches. Only part of the rows carry a size: once, few, many, or a class if the clone is expanded.

abundance: .; d_gene: .; j_gene: TRBJ1-1; v_gene: TRBV19; CDR3nt: TGTGCCAGTAGTTCGAGGGGCGTAGGAGCTTTCTTT; CDR3aa: CASSSRGVGAFF
abundance: .; d_gene: .; j_gene: TRBJ1-1; v_gene: TRBV30; CDR3nt: TGTGCCTGGAGCTGGACAGTTGAAGCTTTCTTT; CDR3aa: CAWSWTVEAFF
abundance: once; d_gene: .; j_gene: TRBJ2-2; v_gene: TRBV10-1; CDR3nt: TGCGCCAGCAGTGGCCCCGGGCCGACTATGGTAACCGGGGAGCTGTTTTTT; CDR3aa: CASSGPGPTMVTGELFF
abundance: .; d_gene: .; j_gene: TRBJ1-5; v_gene: TRBV6-5; CDR3nt: TGTGCCAGCAGTAAGAACAGCCTGGAGTTACATTTT; CDR3aa: CASSKNSLELHF
abundance: .; d_gene: TRBD2; j_gene: TRBJ2-5; v_gene: TRBV2; CDR3nt: TGTGCCAGCAGTGTTCGACTAGCGGGGGAAGAGACCCAGTACTTC; CDR3aa: CASSVRLAGEETQYF
abundance: once; d_gene: .; j_gene: TRBJ2-1; v_gene: TRBV2; CDR3nt: TGTGCCAGCACGGCAGAACTCTCCTACAATGAGCAGTTCTTC; CDR3aa: CASTAELSYNEQFF
abundance: .; d_gene: .; j_gene: TRBJ1-1; v_gene: TRBV5-1; CDR3nt: TGCGCCAGCAGCTTTTCACTGAACACTGAAGCTTTCTTT; CDR3aa: CASSFSLNTEAFF
abundance: few; d_gene: .; j_gene: TRBJ1-2; v_gene: TRBV5-4; CDR3nt: TGTGCCAGCAGCTTGGCAGGGGCGACCTATGGCTACACCTTC; CDR3aa: CASSLAGATYGYTF
abundance: once; d_gene: .; j_gene: TRBJ1-2; v_gene: TRBV24-1; CDR3nt: TGTGCCACCAGTGATGGACGTGGCTACACCTTC; CDR3aa: CATSDGRGYTF
abundance: .; d_gene: TRBD1; j_gene: TRBJ1-3; v_gene: TRBV28; CDR3nt: TGTGCCAGCAGTCCACATTCGGGACAGGGGGCAAGAAACACCATATATTTT; CDR3aa: CASSPHSGQGARNTIYF
abundance: .; d_gene: TRBD1; j_gene: TRBJ1-2; v_gene: TRBV2; CDR3nt: TGTGCCAGCAGTTCCCGGACAGGCCGCCGGGGCTACACCTTC; CDR3aa: CASSSRTGRRGYTF
abundance: few; d_gene: TRBD1; j_gene: TRBJ1-5; v_gene: TRBV7-9; CDR3nt: TGTGCCAGCAGTACACAGGGGGCGGATCAGCCCCAGCATTTT; CDR3aa: CASSTQGADQPQHF
abundance: .; d_gene: TRBD1; j_gene: TRBJ2-5; v_gene: TRBV11-3; CDR3nt: TGTGCCAGCAGCCAGGGTGGGCAGGGGGTTAAAGAGACCCAGTACTTC; CDR3aa: CASSQGGQGVKETQYF
abundance: .; d_gene: .; j_gene: TRBJ1-2; v_gene: TRBV28; CDR3nt: TGTGCCAGCAGTTTTGCAGCCAACTATGGCTACACCTTC; CDR3aa: CASSFAANYGYTF
abundance: .; d_gene: TRBD2; j_gene: TRBJ2-1; v_gene: TRBV10-1; CDR3nt: TGCGCCAGCAGTGAGTCGACTAGCGGGGTGAATGAGCAGTTCTTC; CDR3aa: CASSESTSGVNEQFF
abundance: .; d_gene: TRBD1; j_gene: TRBJ2-5; v_gene: TRBV24-1; CDR3nt: TGTGCCACCAGTGATTCGACAGGGTATCAAGAGACCCAGTACTTC; CDR3aa: CATSDSTGYQETQYF
abundance: .; d_gene: TRBD2; j_gene: TRBJ2-1; v_gene: TRBV14; CDR3nt: TGTGCCAGCAGCAAGTCTAGCGGATACTACAATGAGCAGTTCTTC; CDR3aa: CASSKSSGYYNEQFF
abundance: .; d_gene: TRBD2; j_gene: TRBJ2-3; v_gene: TRBV4-1; CDR3nt: TGCGCCAGCAGCCAATCGGGACTAGCGGGGGGACGCACAGATACGCAGTATTTT; CDR3aa: CASSQSGLAGGRTDTQYF
abundance: .; d_gene: .; j_gene: TRBJ2-3; v_gene: TRBV21-1; CDR3nt: TGTGCCAGCCCGGATAGCGGGGGTACCGCGGGTACGCAGTATTTT; CDR3aa: CASPDSGGTAGTQYF
abundance: .; d_gene: TRBD2; j_gene: TRBJ2-3; v_gene: TRBV3-1/TRBV3-2; CDR3nt: TGTGCCAGCAGCTCCGGGACTAGCGGGCTCCGAAGCACAGATACGCAGTATTTT; CDR3aa: CASSSGTSGLRSTDTQYF
abundance: .; d_gene: TRBD1; j_gene: TRBJ1-3; v_gene: TRBV19; CDR3nt: TGTGCCAGTAGAATGGACGGCAGGGGGCTTGGAAACACCATATATTTT; CDR3aa: CASRMDGRGLGNTIYF
abundance: .; d_gene: .; j_gene: TRBJ1-1; v_gene: TRBV28; CDR3nt: TGTGCCAGTCACAGGCTAAACACTGAAGCTTTCTTT; CDR3aa: CASHRLNTEAFF
abundance: .; d_gene: TRBD1; j_gene: TRBJ2-1; v_gene: TRBV7-2; CDR3nt: TGTGCCAGCAGCCGAGAAGGGGGCCGGAGCTTCTTC; CDR3aa: CASSREGGRSFF
abundance: .; d_gene: .; j_gene: TRBJ1-1; v_gene: TRBV5-5; CDR3nt: TGTGCCAGCAGCCCAACTCCAGGGGCCAACACTGAAGCTTTCTTT; CDR3aa: CASSPTPGANTEAFF
abundance: .; d_gene: TRBD1; j_gene: TRBJ2-3; v_gene: TRBV5-8; CDR3nt: TGTGCCAGCCCCTCAGTCCCTGACAGGGCCTGGGCAGATACGCAGTATTTT; CDR3aa: CASPSVPDRAWADTQYF
abundance: .; d_gene: TRBD1; j_gene: TRBJ2-3; v_gene: TRBV11-2; CDR3nt: TGTGCCAGCAGCAAGTCCGGGACAGGCACAGATACGCAGTATTTT; CDR3aa: CASSKSGTGTDTQYF
abundance: .; d_gene: .; j_gene: TRBJ1-1; v_gene: TRBV27; CDR3nt: TGTGCCAGCAGTTCAAAGACTGAAGCTTTCTTT; CDR3aa: CASSSKTEAFF
abundance: .; d_gene: TRBD1; j_gene: TRBJ1-1; v_gene: TRBV19; CDR3nt: TGTGCCAGTAGTTTTGGACAGGCGTCGAACACTGAAGCTTTCTTT; CDR3aa: CASSFGQASNTEAFF
abundance: .; d_gene: .; j_gene: TRBJ2-1; v_gene: TRBV5-1; CDR3nt: TGCGCCAGCAGCTTAAGACAGGGAAGGGACTCGATGTGGAATGAGCAGTTCTTC; CDR3aa: CASSLRQGRDSMWNEQFF
abundance: .; d_gene: .; j_gene: TRBJ2-5; v_gene: TRBV2; CDR3nt: TGTGCCAGCAGTGGGCCGGGGTGGGAGACCCAGTACTTC; CDR3aa: CASSGPGWETQYF
abundance: .; d_gene: TRBD1; j_gene: TRBJ1-1; v_gene: TRBV7-2; CDR3nt: TGTGGATCTGGACAGGGGCCTTCTGAAGCTTTCTTT; CDR3aa: CGSGQGPSEAFF
abundance: .; d_gene: .; j_gene: TRBJ2-1; v_gene: TRBV5-8; CDR3nt: TGTGCCAGCAACCGGGTGGGGGGCTTAGGTGTTGAGCAGTTCTTC; CDR3aa: CASNRVGGLGVEQFF
abundance: .; d_gene: .; j_gene: TRBJ1-5; v_gene: TRBV6-2/TRBV6-3; CDR3nt: TGTGCCAGCAGTCCCACTCGTCGACAGCCCCAGCATTTT; CDR3aa: CASSPTRRQPQHF
abundance: .; d_gene: TRBD1; j_gene: TRBJ1-5; v_gene: TRBV5-1; CDR3nt: TGCGCCAGCAGCTCGACAGGGGGTTTTCAGCCCCAGCATTTT; CDR3aa: CASSSTGGFQPQHF
abundance: .; d_gene: .; j_gene: TRBJ1-4; v_gene: TRBV10-3; CDR3nt: TGTGCCACCAACAGGGAATCTAATGAAAAACTGTTTTTT; CDR3aa: CATNRESNEKLFF